Below, 22 T cell receptor beta chains from the same sample are listed, as sequenced in a study of Graves' ophthalmopathy and Graves' hyperthyroidism. CDR3 regions of TCR beta were amplified from RNA transcripts. RT-PCR with HTBI primers came first, then second-round multiplex PCR. TCRdb independently ran MiXCR on the multiplex PCR reads; one entry per CDR3 protein. This sample carries around 1.1 million distinct CDR3 sequences, roughly 35% of them seen once, and the ten largest clones take 11%. Sequences were obtained from peripheral blood or thyroid tissue (not recorded which). Receptors originate from an adult man with Graves' hyperthyroidism.

The V gene is TRBV4-3, the J gene TRBJ1-4; TRBD1 is a possible D gene (6 bases). The CDR3 consists of 12 residues. Germline CDR1 LGHNA, CDR2 YSLEER. The CDR3 protein is CARTETNEKLFF. The CDR3 coding sequence is TGCGCTAGGACAGAGACTAATGAAAAACTGTTTTTT.

This clonotype was seen at least ten times. The rearrangement links TRBV19 to TRBJ2-6, with TRBD2 matching over 7 bases. CDR3 length: 17 amino acids. Germline CDR1 LNHDA, CDR2 SQIVND (reference sequence). V lost 5 bases and J lost 4; bases outside the gene matches: 11. Here the CDR3 reads CASSPKGGLKGANVLTF. The CDR3 nucleotides read TGTGCCAGTAGTCCTAAGGGAGGGCTGAAGGGGGCCAACGTCCTGACTTTC.

A note on this clonotype: One end of the junction varies from germline; a read error may be responsible. The chain uses TRBV10-3 and TRBJ2-3, with D possibly matching TRBD1 (6 bases). CDR1 is ENHRY and CDR2 is SYGVKD in the germline V gene. The CDR3 covers 15 residues. The CDR3 sequence: CAISGRQEVEDMQYF. The CDR3 nucleotides are TGTGCCATCAGTGGGAGACAGGAAGTGGAAGATATGCAGTATTTT.

This chain joins TRBV5-1 and TRBJ1-6; 7 positions match TRBD1. This CDR3 region has 15 residues. Germline CDR1 reads SGHRS; CDR2 reads YFSETQ. V gave up 2 bases and J gave up 7 bases; unmatched junction bases: 6. The CDR3 DNA sequence: TGCGCCAGCAGCTTATCGGCACAGGGGAATTCACCCCTCCACTTT. This gives the protein CASSLSAQGNSPLHF.

The chain links TRBV29-1 to TRBJ2-4; D might be TRBD1 or TRBD2, each matching 6 bases. V lost 6 bases and J 2 bases, leaving 11 bases between the germline ends. In germline, CDR1 is SQVTM, CDR2 ANQGSEA. The CDR3 has 13 residues. CDR3 nucleotide sequence: TGCAGCGTCGAGGGGGGCTCCAAAAACATTCAGTACTTC. It encodes CSVEGGSKNIQYF.

This clonotype has just a few counts. The chain employs TRBV6-5 and TRBJ1-5; TRBD1 might be the D (5 bases). The CDR3 is made up of 16 amino acids. Germline-derived CDR1 and CDR2 are MNHEY and SVGAGI. Trimming left V 4 bases short and J 0 bases short, with 13 bases between. This CDR3 reads CASSFGTDYSNQPQHF. CDR3 bases: TGTGCCAGCAGTTTCGGGACCGATTATAGCAATCAGCCCCAGCATTTT.

The rearrangement uses TRBV20-1 and TRBJ2-2; 7 bases align to TRBD1. The junction had 3 bases not matched to a gene; V was cut back by 2 bases and J by 3 bases. Germline lookup yields CDR1 DFQATT and CDR2 SNEGSKA (reference sequence). The CDR3 consists of 14 residues. The CDR3 bases are TGCAGTGCTAGAATTACAGGGGACACCGGGGAGCTGTTTTTT. Amino acid sequence: CSARITGDTGELFF.

This clonotype turned up a few times. CDR3 region: CASSLDFTRGYEQYF. CDR3 bases: TGTGCCAGCAGCTTAGACTTTACCAGGGGCTACGAGCAGTACTTC. This rearrangement joins TRBV11-1 to TRBJ2-7, with D maybe TRBD1 (6 bases). The germline CDR1 and CDR2 sequences are SGHAT and FQDESV (reference sequence). V dropped 1 base and J dropped 3 bases, with 13 bases sitting between them. This CDR3 spans 15 amino acids.

This clonotype was counted only a few times. V usage is TRBV20-1 and J usage is TRBJ2-2, with D tentatively TRBD1 (6 bases). The V end was cut by 1 base, the J end by 0 bases, with 15 bases between. The CDR3 sequence is 17 residues long. Germline V gene data show CDR1 as DFQATT and CDR2 as SNEGSKA (reference sequence). CDR3 sequence (DNA): TGCAGTGCTAGAGTGGCCCGGGCAGGGGCGAACACCGGGGAGCTGTTTTTT. Its protein is CSARVARAGANTGELFF.

This chain connects TRBV6-5 to TRBJ2-5; 7 bases fit TRBD1. V was pared by 5 bases and J by 4 bases, with 16 bases of the junction left unmatched. The CDR3 has 17 residues. Germline assignment: CDR1 MNHEY and CDR2 SVGAGI. CDR3: CASSETGIGQSGETQYF. In DNA form, the CDR3 reads TGTGCCAGCAGTGAGACAGGGATTGGGCAGAGTGGAGAGACCCAGTACTTC.

The V gene is TRBV20-1, the J gene TRBJ1-1; TRBD1 matches at 10 bases. Trimming cost V 4 bases and J 1 base; bases outside gene matches: 6. This CDR3 spans 15 amino acids. CDR1 and CDR2 (germline): DFQATT, SNEGSKA (reference sequence). The CDR3, as DNA: TGCAGTGCTACCGGGACAGGGGCAAAGAACACTGAAGCTTTCTTT. It is translated as CSATGTGAKNTEAFF.

The chain couples TRBV7-2 to TRBJ2-3, with 9 bases matching TRBD1. Germline V gene data show CDR1 as SGHTA and CDR2 as FQGNSA. The CDR3 length is 16 residues. V shed 0 bases, J shed 2 bases, and the junction held 3 bases outside the gene matches. CDR3 nucleotide sequence: TGTGCCAGCAGCTTAGCACAGGGGGCTGACACAGATACGCAGTATTTT. As protein: CASSLAQGADTDTQYF.

This clonotype showed up many times. V and J are TRBV2 and TRBJ2-5; D possibly corresponds to TRBD1 (6 bases). In germline, CDR1 is SNHLY, CDR2 FYNNEI. Trimming stripped 5 bases from V and 3 bases from J, with 16 bases between. The CDR3 is 15 residues long. DNA of the CDR3: TGTGCCAGCAGTAAATGGGCCAGGACAGAAGAGACCCAGTACTTC. This gives the protein CASSKWARTEETQYF.

The chain joins TRBV28 to TRBJ1-1, with TRBD1 matching 7 bases. Germline CDR1 is MDHEN and CDR2 is SYDVKM. CDR3 length: 16 amino acids. V shed 4 bases and J 4 bases; nucleotides not matched to a gene: 12. CDR3 protein: CASSSGPMTGITEAFF. For the CDR3, the DNA is TGTGCCAGCAGTTCCGGACCCATGACAGGGATCACTGAAGCTTTCTTT.

The count of this clonotype is one. This may stem from a read error, because a much larger clone lies one nucleotide away. This chain joins TRBV29-1 and TRBJ2-7; possibly TRBD1 for D (5 bases). The germline V gene encodes CDR1 SQVTM and CDR2 ANQGSEA. V was pared by 8 bases and J by 5 bases, with 31 bases between. The CDR3 loop spans 17 amino acids. The CDR3 DNA is TGCAGCACGACAGCCAAAGGACGGGTGTCCTCCTACCACGAGCAGTACTTC. Protein sequence: CSTTAKGRVSSYHEQYF.

About this clonotype: The CDR3 does not end in the conserved phenylalanine or tryptophan, so this is likely a read error. The genes are TRBV7-9 and TRBJ1-2; 8 nucleotides agree with TRBD1. Germline CDR1 is SEHNR and CDR2 is FQNEAQ (reference sequence). The CDR3 loop spans 14 amino acids. J was trimmed by 6 bases and V by 5 bases; bases with no gene match: 8. CDR3 DNA: TGTGCCAGCAGCCACGGACAGGGCCCCGATGGCTACACCGTC. It specifies CASSHGQGPDGYTV.

The chain carries TRBV29-1 and TRBJ1-2, with D perhaps matching TRBD1 (6 bases). Germline CDR1 is SQVTM and CDR2 is ANQGSEA. V lost 8 bases and J lost 6, with 19 bases in between. There are 13 residues in the CDR3. Here the CDR3 reads CSLDRAIFHGYTF. CDR3 coding DNA: TGCAGCTTGGACAGAGCCATTTTCCATGGCTACACCTTC.

The chain links TRBV15 to TRBJ1-1; TRBD1 aligns across 10 bases. V lost 4 bases and J lost 1; bases outside the gene matches: 3. This CDR3 is 15 amino acids long. From germline, CDR1 is LNHNV and CDR2 YYDKDF (reference sequence). The CDR3 coding sequence is TGTGCCACCAGCACCGACAGGGGGCCGAACACTGAAGCTTTCTTT. Amino acids: CATSTDRGPNTEAFF.

Note on this clonotype: A much larger clone is a single base away; this may be a read error. The rearrangement links TRBV5-6 to TRBJ2-7; 7 nucleotides match TRBD2. Unmatched junction bases numbered 9, after V lost 4 bases and J lost 5 bases. Germline V lookup: CDR1 SGHDT, CDR2 YYEEEE. The CDR3 consists of 14 residues. Here the CDR3 reads CASSRGLLVHEQYF. The CDR3 coding sequence is TGTGCCAGCAGCAGGGGACTACTAGTCCACGAGCAGTACTTC.

This rearrangement joins TRBV10-3 to TRBJ1-1; D unresolved. The CDR3 covers 11 residues. CDR1 ENHRY and CDR2 SYGVKD come from the germline V gene. Deletions cut 3 bases from V and 8 bases from J, with 7 bases between. CDR3 loop: CAISENEEAFF. The DNA for the CDR3 is TGTGCCATCAGTGAAAACGAGGAAGCTTTCTTT.

The sample holds many counts of this clonotype. V is TRBV7-6 and J is TRBJ1-3; perhaps TRBD1 as D (5 bases). V gave up 5 bases and J gave up 0 bases, with 11 bases separating them. The CDR3 extends over 15 amino acids. The germline CDR1 and CDR2 sequences are SGHVS and FNYEAQ. The CDR3 DNA reads as TGTGCCAGCAGCCAGACAGCAACCTCTGGAAACACCATATATTTT. This sequence encodes CASSQTATSGNTIYF.

This chain uses TRBV7-8 with TRBJ1-5; D is unresolved. Trimming pared 11 bases from V and 0 bases from J, leaving 14 bases between. CDR3 length: 14 amino acids. The germline gives CDR1 SGHVS, CDR2 FQNEAQ. The chain's CDR3 is CAWSPGYSNQPQHF. For the CDR3, the DNA is TGTGCCTGGAGTCCAGGTTATAGCAATCAGCCCCAGCATTTT.